This T cell receptor beta chain was identified during a study of early T cells in non-severe SARS-CoV-2 infection. Study-wide background: Chains from this unsorted whole-blood bulk RNA could not be paired.

The TCR library protocol was used to attach unique molecular identifiers. These identifiers were attached to individual cDNA molecules. From the 5' RACE reads, TCRdb called clonotypes with MiXCR, one entry per CDR3 protein. The sample has roughly 75,000 distinct CDR3 sequences, approximately 12% seen once; the top ten hold 3.4%. A word on this clonotype: Its matching antigen is unknown.

Trimming left V 5 bases short and J 8 bases short, with 18 bases between. CDR3 length: 14 amino acids. CDR1 is MNHNS, CDR2 SASEGT, per germline. Overall study findings and caveats: Database matching using VDJdb favored anti-spike CD8 responses, with private and CD4 specificities left missing.

The chain employs TRBV6-1 and TRBJ2-5, with D possibly being TRBD1 (6 bases). The source is an adult who was a healthcare worker with PCR-confirmed SARS-CoV-2 infection or an uninfected control (not recorded which). The sequenced sample consisted of whole blood. The DNA for the CDR3 is TGTGCCAGCAGTCCGCAGGGGCGGCCCATAACCCAGTACTTC. Translation: CASSPQGRPITQYF.